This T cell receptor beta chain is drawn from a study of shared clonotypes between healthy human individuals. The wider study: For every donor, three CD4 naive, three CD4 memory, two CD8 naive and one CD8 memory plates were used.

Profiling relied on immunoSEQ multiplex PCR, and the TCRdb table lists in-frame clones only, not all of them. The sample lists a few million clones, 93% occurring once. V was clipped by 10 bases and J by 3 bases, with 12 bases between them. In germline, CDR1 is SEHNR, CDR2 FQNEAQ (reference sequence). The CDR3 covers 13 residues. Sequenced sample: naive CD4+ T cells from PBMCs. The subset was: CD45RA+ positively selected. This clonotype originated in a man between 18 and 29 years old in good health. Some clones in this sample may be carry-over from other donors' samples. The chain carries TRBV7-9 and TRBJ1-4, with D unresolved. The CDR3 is CATRFGANEKLFF. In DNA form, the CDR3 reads TGTGCCACCCGGTTCGGGGCTAATGAAAAACTGTTTTTT.